This TCR beta chain was profiled in a study of regulatory T cells in long-lasting Graves disease. The junction had 7 bases not matched to a gene; V was cut back by 3 bases and J by 6 bases. The CDR3 is 15 amino acids. Germline V gene sequence: CDR1 SEHNR, CDR2 FQNEAQ (reference sequence). This clonotype came up a few times. What it binds is not known. Study-wide findings and caveats: TCR diversity was lower in persistent than newly diagnosed Graves' disease.

Time point in this sample: newly diagnosed GD, antithyroid drugs for less than 3 months. PBMC RNA was the source of the TCR library. HTBI primers from iRepertoire and Arm-PCR of CDR3 regions yielded the TCR beta libraries. TCRdb re-derived calls from the multiplex PCR reads in MiXCR, one entry per CDR3 protein. The sample shows 520,000 or so distinct CDR3 sequences, more than 10% of them seen only once. The same data also went into a second study, on T cells in Graves' hyperthyroidism and ophthalmopathy.

Sample: peripheral blood mononuclear cells (PBMCs), taken at new diagnosis, from a patient treated with antithyroid drugs. The receptor was isolated from a woman in her thirties with Graves disease. The V gene is TRBV7-9, the J gene TRBJ2-1; TRBD2 matches at 8 bases. In DNA, the CDR3 is TGTGCCAGCAGCTTGGGACTAGTCATGGGCAATGAGCAGTTCTTC. Translating it yields CASSLGLVMGNEQFF.